The clone carrying this T cell receptor beta chain was observed at least ten times. The antigen is not known. These data originate in a study of metastatic and nonmetastatic thyroid tumors. Study background: Comparative analysis of repertoires was undertaken across blood and tumor or nodule tissue obtained from malignant and benign thyroid patients. Study-level points and caveats: The study reportedly found significantly higher TCR beta diversity in malignant thyroid tumors than benign nodules, in blood and tumor.

In the authors' workflow: Variation in CDR3 across clinicopathological groups served as the basis for constructing a distant-metastasis classifier in papillary thyroid cancer. TCRdb reanalyzed the PCR reads with MiXCR. None of the V and J calls come from the authors' own analysis; TCRdb made them. The sample records 23,000 or so clones, about 13% being singletons. The CDR3 is made up of 12 amino acids. Germline CDR1 is DFQATT and CDR2 is SNEGSKA (reference sequence). Between the trimmed V and J ends, which lost 6 bases and 5 bases, there was a span of 10 bases. No treatment of any kind had been given to any patient before thyroid surgery.

The material sequenced was blood. This chain links TRBV20-1 with TRBJ1-4; D gene unclear. The source is a female donor with papillary thyroid cancer or a benign thyroid nodule (not recorded which). Some clones in this sample may be carry-over from other donors' samples. The chain's CDR3 is CSAWRENEKLFF. CDR3 DNA sequence: TGCAGTGCGTGGAGGGAGAATGAAAAACTGTTTTTT.